The 25 T cell receptor beta chains below all came from one sample that was sequenced in a study of human T cells and chemical hapten exposure. Regarding time point: patch test 1, 2 weeks after DPC sensitization. The sample's treatment: therapeutic diphenylcyclopropenone sensitization with weekly scalp DPC. A single record per CDR3 protein comes from TCRdb applying MiXCR to the RACE reads. The table has more than 65,000 distinct CDR3 sequences, around 30% seen once. Sequenced here: whole blood, sampled in connection with sensitization to the hapten diphenylcyclopropenone (DPC). Receptors were obtained from a man aged 35-49 years with alopecia areata. Some clones in this sample may be carry-over from other donors' samples.

This clonotype came up a few times. The chain uses TRBV3-1 and TRBJ1-5; D unclear. The CDR3 totals 13 residues. The germline V and J ends were trimmed by 0 bases and 9 bases, with 9 bases remaining between them. Germline CDR1 reads LGHDT; CDR2 reads YNNKEL (reference sequence). For the CDR3, the DNA is TGTGCCAGCAGCCAAGATACCTTAAGGCCCCAGCATTTT. Translating it yields CASSQDTLRPQHF.

In this sample, this clonotype turned up a few times. V gene TRBV5-4 combines with J gene TRBJ2-1; no definite D call. Trimming removed 0 bases from V and 8 bases from J, with 6 bases in between. Germline values: CDR1 SGHNT, CDR2 YYREEE (reference sequence). The CDR3 spans 12 residues. The CDR3 loop reads CASSLAHDEQFF. The CDR3 DNA follows: TGTGCCAGCAGCTTGGCACATGATGAGCAGTTCTTC.

The V gene is TRBV7-9, the J gene TRBJ2-5, with D maybe TRBD2 (5 bases). Germline V gives CDR1 SEHNR, CDR2 FQNEAQ (reference sequence). The CDR3 runs to 14 residues. With 1 base removed from V and 5 bases from J, the gap between germline ends came to 11 bases. CDR3 region: CASSLVRGSETQYF. CDR3 DNA: TGTGCCAGCAGCTTAGTACGGGGATCGGAGACCCAGTACTTC.

The chain joins TRBV12-3 or TRBV12-4 to TRBJ2-7, with 7 bases fitting TRBD1. The length of the CDR3 is 14 residues. The V segment lost 6 bases and the J segment 5 bases; nucleotides outside the gene matches: 10. CDR3 nucleotide sequence: TGTGCCAGCAGGCCGACAGGGCCCACTAACGAGCAGTACTTC. Translated: CASRPTGPTNEQYF.

This clonotype has only a few counts. V gene TRBV18 combines with J gene TRBJ2-1; D is perhaps TRBD1 (6 bases). Germline values: CDR1 KGHSH, CDR2 LQKENI. V gave up 3 bases and J gave up 8 bases, with 11 bases separating them. This CDR3 comprises 13 residues. The CDR3 protein is CASSPTGFDEQFF. CDR3 nucleotide sequence: TGTGCCAGCTCACCCACAGGGTTTGATGAGCAGTTCTTC.

The chain joins TRBV27 to TRBJ2-1, with 7 bases aligning to TRBD2. The germline CDR1 and CDR2 sequences are MNHEY and SMNVEV (reference sequence). There are 15 residues in the CDR3. V shed 2 bases, J shed 9 bases, and the junction held 10 bases outside the gene matches. As DNA, the CDR3 is TGTGCCAGCAGTTTAGCAGCGGGAAGCGGGGCTGAGCAGTTCTTC. Protein: CASSLAAGSGAEQFF.

This clonotype has only a few counts. This rearrangement joins TRBV6-1 to TRBJ1-5; D might be TRBD1 (6 bases). The CDR3 covers 14 residues. The V end lost 9 bases, the J end lost 2 bases, and 14 bases lay between the germline ends. CDR1 and CDR2 (germline): MNHNS, SASEGT. CDR3 in amino acids: CASNTGLGNQPQHF. The CDR3 DNA follows: TGTGCCAGTAACACAGGGTTGGGCAATCAGCCCCAGCATTTT.

V gene TRBV30 combines with J gene TRBJ2-5; D remains ambiguous. Germline lookup yields CDR1 GTSNPN and CDR2 SVGIG (reference sequence). V was cut by 5 bases and J by 5 bases, with 12 bases left in between. The CDR3 is 12 amino acids. CDR3 nucleotides: TGTGCCTGGTCCTCATCCTACGAGACCCAGTACTTC. Encoded protein: CAWSSSYETQYF.

This chain connects TRBV20-1 to TRBJ1-6; 8 bases fit TRBD1. CDR1 is DFQATT and CDR2 is SNEGSKA in the germline V gene (reference sequence). This CDR3 contains 13 residues. Trimming removed 3 bases from V and 8 bases from J; junction bases left unmatched: 3. CDR3 in amino acids: CSASLGQDSPLHF. The DNA of the CDR3 is TGCAGTGCTAGTTTGGGACAGGATTCACCCCTCCACTTT.

In its sample, this clonotype was seen a few times. The chain employs TRBV5-1 and TRBJ2-5; 7 positions match TRBD2. J was trimmed by 5 bases and V by 2 bases; bases with no gene match: 9. Germline-derived CDR1 and CDR2 are SGHRS and YFSETQ. The CDR3 has 15 residues. The CDR3 sequence: CASSLLATSSETQYF. The CDR3 coding sequence is TGCGCCAGCAGCTTACTGGCGACTAGCAGCGAGACCCAGTACTTC.

J is TRBJ2-2 and V is TRBV5-1; TRBD2 might be the D (6 bases). Trimming left V 2 bases short and J 7 bases short, with 12 bases between. The CDR3 has 14 residues. Per the germline V gene, CDR1 is SGHRS and CDR2 is YFSETQ. The CDR3 here is CASSLRETHGELFF. DNA for the CDR3: TGCGCCAGCAGCTTACGGGAGACCCACGGGGAGCTGTTTTTT.

In its sample, this clonotype was seen a few times. J is TRBJ2-1 and V is TRBV5-1, with TRBD2 matching 10 bases. After removal of 0 bases from V and 4 bases from J, the junction contained 4 bases not matched to a gene. The CDR3 sequence is 16 residues long. Germline CDR1 is SGHRS and CDR2 is YFSETQ. CDR3: CASSLGTSGGYNEQFF. Here the CDR3 DNA reads TGCGCCAGCAGCTTGGGGACTAGCGGAGGTTACAATGAGCAGTTCTTC.

This chain connects TRBV12-3 or TRBV12-4 to TRBJ1-5, with 7 bases matching TRBD1. V shed 5 bases, J shed 3 bases, and the junction held 7 bases outside the gene matches. There are 15 residues in the CDR3. The CDR3 is CASSHRGGNNQPQHF. CDR3 DNA sequence: TGTGCCAGCAGTCACAGGGGTGGAAACAATCAGCCCCAGCATTTT.

V gene TRBV20-1 combines with J gene TRBJ2-4; no definite D call. CDR1 is DFQATT and CDR2 is SNEGSKA in the germline V gene (reference sequence). V was trimmed by 8 bases and J by 0 bases, leaving 14 bases between them. CDR3 length: 14 amino acids. CDR3 coding DNA: TGCAGTAGTCTAGGCTCAGTAGCCAAAAACATTCAGTACTTC. Amino acid sequence: CSSLGSVAKNIQYF.

The chain has TRBV6-2 or TRBV6-3 and TRBJ2-7; D remains ambiguous. Germline V gene lookup returns CDR1 MNHEY and CDR2 SVGEGT. Trimming pared 0 bases from V and 3 bases from J, leaving 12 bases between. The CDR3 has 15 amino acids. CDR3: CASSYSGYWSYEQYF. As DNA, the CDR3 is TGTGCCAGCAGTTACTCGGGTTACTGGAGCTACGAGCAGTACTTC.

The chain is built from TRBV28 and TRBJ2-1, with 8 bases matching TRBD2. From germline, CDR1 is MDHEN and CDR2 SYDVKM. The ends lost 5 bases at V and 2 bases at J; junction bases unmatched: 5. There are 15 residues in the CDR3. For the CDR3, the DNA is TGTGCCAGCAGTCCCGGGAGGGCCGCCTACAATGAGCAGTTCTTC. Amino acid sequence: CASSPGRAAYNEQFF.

The V and J genes are TRBV10-2 and TRBJ1-1, with D possibly matching TRBD1 (5 bases). The CDR3 contains 14 residues. The germline CDR1 and CDR2 sequences are WSHSY and SAAADI. Trimming stripped 2 bases from V and 5 bases from J, with 12 bases between. CDR3 DNA: TGCGCCAGCAGTGAGCAGGGTCAGAGGACTGAAGCTTTCTTT. It translates to CASSEQGQRTEAFF.

This clonotype was seen only a few times. The chain couples TRBV30 to TRBJ2-3, with 9 bases that match TRBD1. Per the germline V gene, CDR1 is GTSNPN and CDR2 is SVGIG (reference sequence). V dropped 6 bases and J dropped 2; count of bases not matched to a gene: 12. The CDR3 is 16 residues long. CDR3 DNA: TGTGCCTGTCCCCTGCGGGGGACAGGGATCACAGATACGCAGTATTTT. Translated: CACPLRGTGITDTQYF.

The V and J genes are TRBV21-1 and TRBJ2-1; the DNA was not compared with TRBD1, the D call given in the table. TRBV21-1 has pseudogene status. This CDR3 comprises 19 residues. DNA for the CDR3: TGTGCCAGCAACCACGCACAGGGGAGAGGTGACGGGGAAAACAATGAGCAGTTCTTC. Its translation is CASNHAQGRGDGENNEQFF.

This clonotype appeared a few times. This chain joins TRBV6-5 and TRBJ2-3; TRBD1 agrees at 9 bases. Germline V CDR1 and CDR2: MNHEY, SVGAGI. With 6 bases clipped from V and 2 bases from J, the junction kept 3 bases outside the gene matches. The CDR3 is 14 amino acids. CDR3 residues: CASRGTGHTDTQYF. The CDR3 region has the DNA TGTGCCAGCAGGGGGACAGGGCACACAGATACGCAGTATTTT.

The J gene is TRBJ1-2, the V gene TRBV20-1; 7 bases map to TRBD1. Germline V gene lookup returns CDR1 DFQATT and CDR2 SNEGSKA (reference sequence). The CDR3 extends over 17 amino acids. V dropped 0 bases and J dropped 0; count of bases not matched to a gene: 10. CDR3 sequence (DNA): TGCAGTGCTAGAGAGGTCTTCGGACAGGAACCTAACTATGGCTACACCTTC. Its protein product is CSAREVFGQEPNYGYTF.

This clonotype was observed a handful of times. The chain joins TRBV12-3 or TRBV12-4 to TRBJ1-1; TRBD1 matches at 8 bases. The length of the CDR3 is 14 residues. Trimming took 6 bases from V and 2 from J; bases not matched to a gene: 5. CDR3: CASRPDRGNTEAFF. CDR3 sequence (DNA): TGTGCCAGCAGACCTGACAGGGGAAACACTGAAGCTTTCTTT.

The chain uses TRBV25-1 and TRBJ1-1; 9 bases agree with TRBD1. With 6 bases clipped from V and 1 base from J, the junction kept 9 bases outside the gene matches. This CDR3 has 16 amino acids. Looked up from germline, CDR1 is MGHDK and CDR2 is SYGVNS. CDR3 region: CASRAPGQGANTEAFF. CDR3 sequence (DNA): TGTGCCAGCAGAGCTCCGGGACAGGGAGCGAACACTGAAGCTTTCTTT.

J is TRBJ2-3 and V is TRBV28, with D perhaps matching TRBD1 or TRBD2 (5 bases each). The CDR3 loop spans 15 amino acids. Germline V CDR1 and CDR2: MDHEN, SYDVKM. Trimming pared 5 bases from V and 5 bases from J, leaving 17 bases between. The CDR3 is CASSDDGTVLDTQYF. CDR3 nucleotides: TGTGCCAGCAGTGATGACGGGACGGTGCTAGATACGCAGTATTTT.

The chain combines TRBV10-3 with TRBJ2-3, with D perhaps TRBD2 (6 bases). This CDR3 region has 11 residues. Deletions cut 10 bases from V and 5 bases from J, with 10 bases between. Germline V gene data show CDR1 as ENHRY and CDR2 as SYGVKD. The DNA of the CDR3 is TGTGCCACGGGGGAAGGAGATACGCAGTATTTT. Its protein product is CATGEGDTQYF.